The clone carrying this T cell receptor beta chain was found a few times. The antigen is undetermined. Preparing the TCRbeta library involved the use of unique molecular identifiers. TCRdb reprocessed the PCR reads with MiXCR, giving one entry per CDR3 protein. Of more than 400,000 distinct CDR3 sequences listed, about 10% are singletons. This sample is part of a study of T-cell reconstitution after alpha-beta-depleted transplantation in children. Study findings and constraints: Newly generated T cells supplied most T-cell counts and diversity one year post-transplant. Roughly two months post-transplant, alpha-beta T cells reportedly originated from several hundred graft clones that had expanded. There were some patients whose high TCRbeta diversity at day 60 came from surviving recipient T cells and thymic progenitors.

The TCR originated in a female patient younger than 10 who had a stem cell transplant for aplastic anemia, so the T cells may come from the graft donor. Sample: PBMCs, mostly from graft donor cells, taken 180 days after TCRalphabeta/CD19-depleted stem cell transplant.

The CDR3 DNA is TGTGCCAGCAGGTTTGGGGGGGGCACCTACAATGAGCAGTTCTTC. Protein: CASRFGGGTYNEQFF. The chain joins TRBV7-2 to TRBJ2-1; D may be TRBD2 (7 bases). Between the trimmed V and J ends, which lost 6 bases and 2 bases, there was a span of 14 bases. CDR3 length equals 15 residues. Germline CDR1 SGHTA, CDR2 FQGNSA. Combining the CDR3 with reference TRBV7-2 and TRBJ2-1 gives the whole variable domain GAGVSQSPSNKVTEKGKDVELRCDPISGHTALYWYRQSLGQGLEFLIYFQGNSAPDKSGLPSDRFSAERTGGSVSTLTIQRTQQEDSAVYLCASRFGGGTYNEQFFGPGTRLTVL.